A selection of T cell receptor beta chains follows, all from one sample in a study of T cell responses to AZD1222 COVID-19 vaccine. Sequencing was performed with immunoSEQ multiplex PCR; in TCRdb, only in-frame clones are kept and a portion is missing. The sample lists under 130,000 clones, about four fifths seen once, with 4% to 6% in the top ten. The sequenced sample was peripheral blood, obtained on day 0 of AZD1222 vaccination. These receptors were collected from an adult in good health. The CDR3 runs from the conserved cysteine through the conserved F or W. A D gene is named only where the DNA matches it firmly.

D: TRBD1
J: TRBJ1-1
V: TRBV10-3
CDR3: CAISERQGGHTEAFF

D: -
J: TRBJ2-3
V: TRBV14
CDR3: CASSQDSGDTQYF

D: TRBD2
J: TRBJ2-7
V: TRBV30
CDR3: CAWSVLGGINEQYF

D: TRBD1
J: TRBJ2-7
V: TRBV19
CDR3: CASSDPTGSEQYF

D: TRBD1
J: TRBJ1-6
V: TRBV18
CDR3: CASSQGQDNSPLHF

D: -
J: TRBJ1-2
V: TRBV7-3
CDR3: CASSADSAWGGYTF

D: TRBD1
J: TRBJ1-2
V: TRBV24-1
CDR3: CATSGAGKLVERDRGTNYGYTF

D: TRBD1
J: TRBJ1-4
V: TRBV11-2
CDR3: CASSYTAGGTEKLFF

D: TRBD1
J: TRBJ1-2
V: TRBV3-1/TRBV3-2
CDR3: CASSQTVGTGSSYGYTF

D: -
J: TRBJ1-4
V: TRBV7-8
CDR3: CASSDGQNINEKLFF

D: TRBD2
J: TRBJ2-5
V: TRBV24-1
CDR3: CATSDPGTSGETQYF

D: -
J: TRBJ2-5
V: TRBV2
CDR3: CASKVGETQYF

D: TRBD1
J: TRBJ1-1
V: TRBV7-9
CDR3: CASSLSTGAGAEAFF

D: -
J: TRBJ1-5
V: TRBV19
CDR3: CASRLGRIDQPQHF

D: TRBD2
J: TRBJ2-2
V: TRBV7-6
CDR3: CASSPGLADTGELFF

D: -
J: TRBJ1-4
V: TRBV9
CDR3: CASSVGRVGDEKLFF

D: TRBD1
J: TRBJ1-6
V: TRBV6-5
CDR3: CASRPDRGNSPLHF

D: -
J: TRBJ1-1
V: TRBV19
CDR3: CASPSRDGNTEAFF

D: -
J: TRBJ1-1
V: TRBV11-3
CDR3: CASSLGGAGTEAFF

D: -
J: TRBJ2-1
V: TRBV5-6
CDR3: CASINTWRRTYNEQFF

D: -
J: TRBJ2-7
V: TRBV5-1
CDR3: CASSPEASSYEQYF

D: -
J: TRBJ2-5
V: TRBV5-4
CDR3: CASSLGGRTETQYF